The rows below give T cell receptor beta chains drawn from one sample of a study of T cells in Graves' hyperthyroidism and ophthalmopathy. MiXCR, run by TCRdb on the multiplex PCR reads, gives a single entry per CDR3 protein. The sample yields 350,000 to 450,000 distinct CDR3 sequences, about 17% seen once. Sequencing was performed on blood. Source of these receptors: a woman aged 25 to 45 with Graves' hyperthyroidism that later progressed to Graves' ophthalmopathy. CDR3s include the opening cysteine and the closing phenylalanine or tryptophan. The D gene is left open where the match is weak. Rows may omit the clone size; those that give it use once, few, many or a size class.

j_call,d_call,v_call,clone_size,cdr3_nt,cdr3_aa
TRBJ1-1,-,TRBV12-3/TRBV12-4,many,TGTGCCACCTTGCCGTCCGGGACACCTGAAGCTTTCTTT,CATLPSGTPEAFF
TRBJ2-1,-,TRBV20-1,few,TGCAGTGCCCCGGGTAGCGGAGCCTTCCAAATCAATGAGCAGTTCTTC,CSAPGSGAFQINEQFF
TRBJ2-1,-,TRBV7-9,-,TGTGCCAGCAGTCTGCCGGTCCGGGAGCCCGAAACCAATGAGCAGTTCTTC,CASSLPVREPETNEQFF
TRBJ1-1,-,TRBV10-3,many,TGTGCCATCAGTGGGGTCGGGGGGAACACTGAAGCTTTCTTT,CAISGVGGNTEAFF
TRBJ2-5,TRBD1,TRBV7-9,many,TGTGCCAGCAGGACAGGGGAAGAGACCCAGTACTTC,CASRTGEETQYF
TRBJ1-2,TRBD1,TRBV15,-,TGTGCCACCAGCAGCTTTGGGGGACAGGGAGAATATGGCTACACCTTC,CATSSFGGQGEYGYTF
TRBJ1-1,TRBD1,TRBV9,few,TGTGCCAGCAGCACGACAGGGGTAAACACTGAAGCTTTCTTT,CASSTTGVNTEAFF
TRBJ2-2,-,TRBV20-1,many,TGCAGTGCCCGCCTCGACAATGGACCCGGGGAGCTGTTTTTT,CSARLDNGPGELFF
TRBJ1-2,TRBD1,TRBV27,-,TGTGCCAGCAGTTTTGGTACAGGGGTTAAGCTCAACTATGGCTACACCTTC,CASSFGTGVKLNYGYTF
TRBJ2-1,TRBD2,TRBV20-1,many,TGCAGTGCTAGAGCTATGAGCGGGAGGTCGGGCTCCTACAATGAGCAGTTCTTC,CSARAMSGRSGSYNEQFF
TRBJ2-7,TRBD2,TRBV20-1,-,TGCAGTGCTAGAGGAGGCGGGGGACGATTAGCCTACGAGCAGTACTTC,CSARGGGGRLAYEQYF
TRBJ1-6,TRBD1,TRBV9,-,TGTGCCAGCAGCGAGGGGGGAGGGACAGGGCTTTTACCCCTCCACTTT,CASSEGGGTGLLPLHF
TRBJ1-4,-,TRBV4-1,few,TGCGCCAGCAGCCAAAAACCGGGACTCCAGAATAATGAAAAACTGTTTTTT,CASSQKPGLQNNEKLFF
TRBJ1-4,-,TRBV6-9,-,TGTGCCAGCAGTTATAGACGAGGTGGGGAAAAACTGTTTTTT,CASSYRRGGEKLFF
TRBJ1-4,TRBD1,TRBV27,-,TGTGCCAGCAGTTACGTCGGACAGGGTAATGAAAAACTGTTTTTT,CASSYVGQGNEKLFF
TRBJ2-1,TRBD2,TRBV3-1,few,TGTGCCAGCAGCCAAGATTTCCCTAGCGGGACGAACAATGAGCAGTTCTTC,CASSQDFPSGTNNEQFF
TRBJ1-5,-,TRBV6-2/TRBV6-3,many,TGTGCCAGCAGTTACTCGATGGGAGAAGTCTATAGCAATCAGCCCCAGCATTTT,CASSYSMGEVYSNQPQHF
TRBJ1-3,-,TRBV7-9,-,TGTGCCAGCAGCTCCCCCAGGGGCCCTGGAAACACCATATATTTT,CASSSPRGPGNTIYF
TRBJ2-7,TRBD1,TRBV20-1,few,TGCAGTGCTTCCGGGACAGGGGGCTCTTACGAGCAGTACTTC,CSASGTGGSYEQYF
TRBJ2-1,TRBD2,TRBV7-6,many,TGTGCCAGCAGCTTGGGAGGGGCAGGAGAGCAGTTCTTC,CASSLGGAGEQFF
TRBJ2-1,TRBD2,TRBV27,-,TGTGCCAGCAGCCTCGGGGGGGTGTTCGCGAATGAGCAGTTCTTC,CASSLGGVFANEQFF
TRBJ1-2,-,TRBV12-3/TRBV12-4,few,TGTGCCAGCAGAGGTTTTGCTAACTATGGCTACACCTTC,CASRGFANYGYTF
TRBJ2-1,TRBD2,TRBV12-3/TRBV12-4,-,TGTGCCAGCAGTCGTAGCGGGGGCTACAATGAGCAGTTCTTC,CASSRSGGYNEQFF
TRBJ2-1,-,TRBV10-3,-,TGTGCCATCAGTGAGTTTGCGGGAAGCTCCTACAATGAGCAGTTCTTC,CAISEFAGSSYNEQFF
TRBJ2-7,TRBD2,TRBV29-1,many,TGCAGCGCCGGGACCGCGACGGGGGGCGAGCAGTACTTC,CSAGTATGGEQYF
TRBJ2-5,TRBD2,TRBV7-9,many,TGTGCCAGCAGCTCACTAGCGGGAGTAGAGGAGACCCAGTACTTC,CASSSLAGVEETQYF
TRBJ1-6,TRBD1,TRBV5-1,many,TGCGCCAGCAGCCTCACCGGGACAGGGAGTTCACCCCTCCACTTT,CASSLTGTGSSPLHF
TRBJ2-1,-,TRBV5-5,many,TGTGCCAGCAGCCGGGACGGGACGTCCTACAATGAGCAGTTCTTC,CASSRDGTSYNEQFF
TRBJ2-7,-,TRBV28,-,TGTGCCAGCAGTTCTTATATCGAGCAGTACTTC,CASSSYIEQYF
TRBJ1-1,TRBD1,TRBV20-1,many,TGCAGTGCTAGCCCCGGGACAGAGTATAACACTGAAGCTTTCTTT,CSASPGTEYNTEAFF
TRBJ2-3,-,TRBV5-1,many,TGCGCCAGCAGCCACTTAGGGGCTAGCACAGATACGCAGTATTTT,CASSHLGASTDTQYF
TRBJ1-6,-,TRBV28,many,TGTGCCAGCAGTTTAGCCAGCCCCTATAATTCACCCCTCCACTTT,CASSLASPYNSPLHF
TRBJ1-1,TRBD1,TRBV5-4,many,TGTGCCAGCAGTTCTACAGGGGGCACTGAAGCTTTCTTT,CASSSTGGTEAFF
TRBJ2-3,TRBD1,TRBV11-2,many,TGTGCCAGCAGCTTAGACGGACAGGGGGTGTTGGGGCAGTATTTT,CASSLDGQGVLGQYF
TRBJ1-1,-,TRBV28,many,TGTGCCAGCAGTCCGATGACAAACATGAACACTGAAGCTTTCTTT,CASSPMTNMNTEAFF
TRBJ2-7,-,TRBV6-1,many,TGTGCCAGCAGTCCTTACAGGATATACTCCTACGAGCAGTACTTC,CASSPYRIYSYEQYF
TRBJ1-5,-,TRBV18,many,TGTGCCAGCTCACCACCCTCGGCAGCGGATCAGCCCCAGCATTTT,CASSPPSAADQPQHF
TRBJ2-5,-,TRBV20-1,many,TGCAGTGCCGCCGGAGGGACAGCCCACGGGGGCCAAGAGACCCAGTACTTC,CSAAGGTAHGGQETQYF
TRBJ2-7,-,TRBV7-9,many,TGTGCCAGCAGCCGTGAGGGGACCCTCGGCGAGCAGTACTTC,CASSREGTLGEQYF
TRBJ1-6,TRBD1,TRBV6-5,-,TGTGCCAGCATTAGGAGACAGGGGCATAATTCACCCCTCCACTTT,CASIRRQGHNSPLHF
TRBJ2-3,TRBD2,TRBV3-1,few,TGTGCCAGCAGCGTGTCGACTAGCGGGGGGGCCCAAACAGATACGCAGTATTTT,CASSVSTSGGAQTDTQYF
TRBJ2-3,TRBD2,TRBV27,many,TGTGCCAGCAGTTCGTTGCTAGCGGGCCTCACAGATACGCAGTATTTT,CASSSLLAGLTDTQYF
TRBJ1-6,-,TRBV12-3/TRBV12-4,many,TGTGCCAGCAGTTTAGCGGGACGGAGAAATTCACCCCTCCACTTT,CASSLAGRRNSPLHF
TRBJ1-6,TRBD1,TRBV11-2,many,TGTGCCAGCAGCCCAACTCGCCAACAGGGGGGATCACCCCTCCACTTT,CASSPTRQQGGSPLHF
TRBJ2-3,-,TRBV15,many,TGTGCCACCAGCAGAGGAACCCTCCGCACAGATACGCAGTATTTT,CATSRGTLRTDTQYF
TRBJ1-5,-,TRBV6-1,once,TGTGCCAGCGGGAGCAATCAGCCCCAGCATTTT,CASGSNQPQHF
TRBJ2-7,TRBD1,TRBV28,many,TGTGCCAGCAGTTCGACAGGGGTCGGACCTTACGAGCAGTACTTC,CASSSTGVGPYEQYF
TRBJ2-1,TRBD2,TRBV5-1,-,TGCGCCAGCAGCTTGGGGGCTAGCGGGAGCGATGAGCAGTTCTTC,CASSLGASGSDEQFF
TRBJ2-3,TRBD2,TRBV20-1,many,TGCAGTGCTAGATTTGTGGGGGAGGGAGATACGCAGTATTTT,CSARFVGEGDTQYF
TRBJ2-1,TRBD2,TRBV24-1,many,TGTGCCACCAGTGATTGGAGTGGTCCCCAAACTAGCGGGGGAGTCAATGAGCAGTTCTTC,CATSDWSGPQTSGGVNEQFF
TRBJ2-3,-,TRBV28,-,TGTGCCAGCAGTTTTTTAACAGATCGAGATACGCAGTATTTT,CASSFLTDRDTQYF
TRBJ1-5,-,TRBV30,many,TGTGCCTGGGCCGCCGGCAGCCTCAATCAGCCCCAGCATTTT,CAWAAGSLNQPQHF
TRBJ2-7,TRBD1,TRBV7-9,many,TGTGCCAGCACGACCGGGACAGGGGATTCCTACGAGCAGTACTTC,CASTTGTGDSYEQYF
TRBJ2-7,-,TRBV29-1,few,TGCAGCGTCCTCGGGGTCGGACCCTACGAGCAGTACTTC,CSVLGVGPYEQYF
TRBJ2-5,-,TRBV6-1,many,TGTGCCAGCAGAGCCAATTTTGGGACTCCGAAACAAGAGACCCAGTACTTC,CASRANFGTPKQETQYF
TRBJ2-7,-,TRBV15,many,TGTGCCACCAGCAGAGATAGTTTGTACGAGCAGTACTTC,CATSRDSLYEQYF
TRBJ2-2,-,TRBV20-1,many,TGCAGTGCTAGAGAGAGGGGCGCCCTGGACGGGGAGCTGTTTTTT,CSARERGALDGELFF